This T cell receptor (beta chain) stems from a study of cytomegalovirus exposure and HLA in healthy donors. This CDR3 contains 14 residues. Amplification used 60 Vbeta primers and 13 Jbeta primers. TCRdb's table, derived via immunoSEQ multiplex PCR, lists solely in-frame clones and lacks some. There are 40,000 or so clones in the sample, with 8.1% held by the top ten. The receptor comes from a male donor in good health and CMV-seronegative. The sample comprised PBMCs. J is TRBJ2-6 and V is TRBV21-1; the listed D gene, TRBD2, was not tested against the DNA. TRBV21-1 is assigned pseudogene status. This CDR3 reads CASSRGKGANVLTF. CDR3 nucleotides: TGTGCCAGCAGCCGCGGGAAGGGGGCCAACGTCCTGACTTTC.